The TCR beta chain under discussion was sequenced for a study of blood T cell repertoires in COVID-19. On the study more broadly: Acute and convalescent COVID-19 samples came from the United States, Italy and Spain. T cells, B-cell-depleted T cells, or PBMCs supplied cDNA or gDNA.

Germline V gives CDR1 LNHDA, CDR2 SQIVND (reference sequence). V lost 5 bases to trimming and J lost 0 bases; unmatched junction nucleotides: 9. The CDR3 runs 16 residues. As processed by the authors: It was from reference gene primer amplification that nucleated cell counts were estimated. The assay was immunoSEQ multiplex PCR, and TCRdb's table has in-frame clones only and misses some. V and J calls and clone size are as listed in that table; D and trimming were resolved from the DNA. The sample holds about 100,000 clones, approximately 90% seen once. Material: peripheral blood. V and J are TRBV19 and TRBJ2-7; 8 positions agree with TRBD2. The sequence came from a man between 60 and 75 years old with acute or convalescent COVID-19. The CDR3 sequence is CASSDPGGRASYEQYV. The CDR3 coding sequence is TGTGCCAGTAGTGACCCGGGAGGGAGGGCCTCCTACGAGCAGTACGTC.